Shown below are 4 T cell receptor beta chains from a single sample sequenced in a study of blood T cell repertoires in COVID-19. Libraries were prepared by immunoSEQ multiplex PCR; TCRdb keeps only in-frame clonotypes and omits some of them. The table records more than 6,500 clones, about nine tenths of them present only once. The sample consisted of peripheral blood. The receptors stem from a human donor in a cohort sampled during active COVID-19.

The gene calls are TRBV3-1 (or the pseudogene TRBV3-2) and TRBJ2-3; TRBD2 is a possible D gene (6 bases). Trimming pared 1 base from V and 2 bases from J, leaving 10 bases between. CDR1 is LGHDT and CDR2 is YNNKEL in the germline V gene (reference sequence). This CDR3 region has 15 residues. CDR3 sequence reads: CASSQGPGVTDTQYF. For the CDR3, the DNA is TGTGCCAGCAGCCAAGGGCCGGGAGTCACAGATACGCAGTATTTT.

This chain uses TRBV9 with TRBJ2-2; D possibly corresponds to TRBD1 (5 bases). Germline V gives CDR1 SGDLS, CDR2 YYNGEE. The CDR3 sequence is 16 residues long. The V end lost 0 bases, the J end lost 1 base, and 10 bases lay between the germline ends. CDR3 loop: CASSVGRGLNTGELFF. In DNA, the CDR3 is TGTGCCAGCAGCGTAGGAAGGGGCCTGAACACCGGGGAGCTGTTTTTT.

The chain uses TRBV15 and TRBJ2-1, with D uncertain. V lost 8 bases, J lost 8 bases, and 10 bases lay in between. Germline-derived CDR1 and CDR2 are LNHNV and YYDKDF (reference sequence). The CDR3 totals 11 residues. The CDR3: CATSTTDEQFF. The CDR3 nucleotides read TGTGCCACCTCCACTACGGATGAGCAGTTCTTC. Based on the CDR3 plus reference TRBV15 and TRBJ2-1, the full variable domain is DAMVIQNPRYQVTQFGKPVTLSCSQTLNHNVMYWYQQKSSQAPKLLFHYYDKDFNNEADTPDNFQSRRPNTSFCFLDIRSPGLGDTAMYLCATSTTDEQFFGPGTRLTVL.

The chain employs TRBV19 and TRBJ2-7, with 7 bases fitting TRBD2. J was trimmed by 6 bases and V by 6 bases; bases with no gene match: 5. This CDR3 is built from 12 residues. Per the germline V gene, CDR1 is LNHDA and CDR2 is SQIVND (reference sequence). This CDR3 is CASSLSGAEQYF. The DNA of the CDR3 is TGTGCCAGTAGCCTGAGCGGGGCCGAGCAGTACTTC. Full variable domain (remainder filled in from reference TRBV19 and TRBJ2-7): DGGITQSPKYLFRKEGQNVTLSCEQNLNHDAMYWYRQDPGQGLRLIYYSQIVNDFQKGDIAEGYSVSREKKESFPLTVTSAQKNPTAFYLCASSLSGAEQYFGPGTRLTVT.